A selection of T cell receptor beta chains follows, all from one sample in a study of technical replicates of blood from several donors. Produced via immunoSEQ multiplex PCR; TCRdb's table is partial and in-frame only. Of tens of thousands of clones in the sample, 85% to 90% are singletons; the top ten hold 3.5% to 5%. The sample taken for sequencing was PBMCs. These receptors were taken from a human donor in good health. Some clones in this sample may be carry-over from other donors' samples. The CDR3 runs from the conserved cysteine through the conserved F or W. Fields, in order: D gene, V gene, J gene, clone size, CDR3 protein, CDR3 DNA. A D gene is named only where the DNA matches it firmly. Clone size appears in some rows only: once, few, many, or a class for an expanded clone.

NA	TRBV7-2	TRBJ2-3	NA	CASSLGAYKTDTQYF	TGTGCCAGCAGCTTAGGGGCATATAAAACAGATACGCAGTATTTT
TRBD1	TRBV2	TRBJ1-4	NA	CASRERTGHNEKLFF	TGTGCCAGCAGGGAAAGGACAGGTCACAATGAAAAACTGTTTTTT
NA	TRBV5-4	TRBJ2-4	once	CASSLDGSRAKNIQYF	TGTGCCAGCAGCTTGGATGGGAGTCGAGCCAAAAACATTCAGTACTTC
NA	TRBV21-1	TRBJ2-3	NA	CASSKGGIGGRIMTDTQYF	TGTGCCAGCAGCAAAGGGGGTATCGGGGGGCGCATAATGACAGATACGCAGTATTTT
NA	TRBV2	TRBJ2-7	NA	CASKDTAGIETYEQYF	TGTGCCAGCAAAGATACAGCAGGGATTGAGACCTACGAGCAGTACTTC
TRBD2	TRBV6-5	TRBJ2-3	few	CASSYVRGGYTQYF	TGTGCCAGCAGTTACGTGCGGGGGGGGTATACGCAGTATTTT
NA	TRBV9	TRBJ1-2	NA	CASSVDPDPNRGYTF	TGTGCCAGCAGCGTAGATCCCGATCCAAACCGGGGCTACACCTTC
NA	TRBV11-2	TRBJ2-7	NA	CASSSAGQMNYEQYF	TGTGCCAGCAGCTCGGCCGGACAGATGAACTACGAGCAGTACTTC
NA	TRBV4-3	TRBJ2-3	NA	CASSQEFRGADTQYF	TGCGCCAGCAGCCAAGAATTTCGGGGTGCAGATACGCAGTATTTT
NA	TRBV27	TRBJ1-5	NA	CASSFVAPQHF	TGTGCCAGCAGTTTCGTGGCGCCCCAGCATTTT
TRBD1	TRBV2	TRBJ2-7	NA	CASSDRGPEQYF	TGTGCCAGCAGCGACAGGGGGCCCGAGCAGTACTTC
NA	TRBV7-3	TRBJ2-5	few	CASSLGLAQETQYF	TGTGCCAGCAGCTTAGGGTTAGCGCAAGAGACCCAGTACTTC
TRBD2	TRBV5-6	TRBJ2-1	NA	CASIPSGFSYNEQFF	TGTGCCAGCATCCCTAGCGGATTCTCCTACAATGAGCAGTTCTTC
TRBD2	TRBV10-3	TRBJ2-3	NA	CAISGTSGGPPDTQYF	TGTGCCATCAGTGGGACTAGCGGGGGGCCCCCCGATACGCAGTATTTT
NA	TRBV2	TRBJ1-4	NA	CASSEGRTKTEKLFF	TGTGCCAGCAGTGAAGGGAGGACGAAGACTGAAAAACTGTTTTTT
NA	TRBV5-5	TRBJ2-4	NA	CASSWGEMVHIQYF	TGTGCCAGCAGCTGGGGGGAGATGGTACACATTCAGTACTTC
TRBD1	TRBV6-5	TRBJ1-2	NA	CATGQGYGYTF	TGTGCCACCGGACAGGGGTATGGCTACACCTTC
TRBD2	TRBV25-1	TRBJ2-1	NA	CASSEFAGTRGYNEQFF	TGTGCCAGCAGTGAATTTGCAGGGACTAGGGGATACAATGAGCAGTTCTTC
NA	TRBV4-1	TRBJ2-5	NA	CASSQESQAVGTQYF	TGCGCCAGCAGCCAAGAGTCACAGGCGGTGGGGACCCAGTACTTC
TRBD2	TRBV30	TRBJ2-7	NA	CAWTYGAGAEYEQYF	TGTGCCTGGACCTACGGTGCGGGAGCTGAGTACGAGCAGTACTTC
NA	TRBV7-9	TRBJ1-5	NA	CASSLVTGLLHQPQHF	TGTGCCAGCAGCTTAGTAACAGGTCTCCTCCATCAGCCCCAGCATTTT
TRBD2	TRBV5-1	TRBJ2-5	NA	CASSRLAGGEETQYF	TGCGCCAGCAGCCGACTAGCGGGAGGAGAAGAGACCCAGTACTTC
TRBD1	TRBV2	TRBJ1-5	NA	CASSEYQGGQPQHF	TGTGCCAGCAGTGAATATCAGGGGGGTCAGCCCCAGCATTTT
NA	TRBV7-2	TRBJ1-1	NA	CASSLGTGPEAFF	TGTGCCAGCAGCTTAGGAACAGGGCCTGAAGCTTTCTTT
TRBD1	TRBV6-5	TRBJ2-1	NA	CASSQGGSRNEQFF	TGTGCCAGCAGCCAAGGGGGCAGCCGGAATGAGCAGTTCTTC
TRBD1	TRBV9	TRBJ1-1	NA	CASSVVGGAGGTEAFF	TGTGCCAGCAGCGTAGTAGGGGGCGCCGGGGGAACTGAAGCTTTCTTT
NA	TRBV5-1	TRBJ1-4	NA	CASSWGPKIGGEKLFF	TGCGCCAGCAGTTGGGGGCCGAAAATCGGGGGGGAAAAACTGTTTTTT
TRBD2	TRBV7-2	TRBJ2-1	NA	CASSLFRGGGSNEQFF	TGTGCCAGCAGCTTATTTCGGGGGGGCGGGTCCAATGAGCAGTTCTTC
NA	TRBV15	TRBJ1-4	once	CATSRGDISTNEKLFF	TGTGCCACCAGCAGAGGGGACATTTCAACTAATGAAAAACTGTTTTTT
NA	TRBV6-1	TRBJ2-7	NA	CASTRQARSYEQYF	TGTGCCAGCACCCGACAGGCTAGGTCCTACGAGCAGTACTTC
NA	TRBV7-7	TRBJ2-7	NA	CASSFYNGLGLAYNSYEQYF	TGTGCCAGCAGCTTTTATAACGGTCTGGGGCTAGCGTACAACTCCTACGAGCAGTACTTC
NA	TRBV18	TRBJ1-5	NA	CASSRGNQPQHF	TGTGCCAGCTCACGAGGAAATCAGCCCCAGCATTTT
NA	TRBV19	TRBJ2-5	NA	CASSRALVGAEETQYF	TGTGCCAGTAGTAGGGCTCTTGTTGGGGCTGAAGAGACCCAGTACTTC
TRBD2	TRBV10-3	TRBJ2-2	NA	CAISSSGRAETGELFF	TGTGCCATCAGCTCTAGCGGGAGGGCGGAGACCGGGGAGCTGTTTTTT
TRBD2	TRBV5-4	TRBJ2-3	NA	CASFRGGARSPDTQYF	TGTGCCAGCTTTCGCGGGGGGGCCCGGAGCCCAGATACGCAGTATTTT
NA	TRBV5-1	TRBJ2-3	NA	CASSLVQGLDTQYF	TGCGCCAGCAGCTTGGTTCAGGGTCTAGATACGCAGTATTTT
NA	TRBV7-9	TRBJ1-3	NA	CASSVHGAFVFGNTIYF	TGTGCCAGCAGTGTCCATGGGGCCTTCGTCTTTGGAAACACCATATATTTT
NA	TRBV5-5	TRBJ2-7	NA	CASSQGSGAYEQYF	TGTGCCAGCAGCCAGGGGTCTGGCGCCTACGAGCAGTACTTC
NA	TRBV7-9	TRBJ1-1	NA	CASSSSGALMNTEAFF	TGTGCCAGCAGCTCCTCAGGGGCCCTCATGAACACTGAAGCTTTCTTT
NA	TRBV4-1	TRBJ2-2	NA	CASSQPSSTRGTGELFF	TGCGCCAGCAGCCAACCGAGCAGTACCCGGGGCACCGGGGAGCTGTTTTTT
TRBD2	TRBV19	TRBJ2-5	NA	CASSIGLAGRRETQYF	TGTGCCAGTAGTATTGGGCTAGCGGGAAGACGGGAGACCCAGTACTTC
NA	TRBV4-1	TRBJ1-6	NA	CASSQDQGYSYNSPLHF	TGCGCCAGCAGCCAAGACCAGGGTTACTCCTATAATTCACCCCTCCACTTT
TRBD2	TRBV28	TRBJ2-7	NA	CASTPGTSIYEQYF	TGTGCCAGCACCCCCGGGACTAGCATCTACGAGCAGTACTTC
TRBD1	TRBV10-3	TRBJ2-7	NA	CAISDPAGGLSSYEQYF	TGTGCCATCAGTGATCCCGCAGGGGGCCTGAGCTCCTACGAGCAGTACTTC
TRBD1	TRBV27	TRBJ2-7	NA	CASRIGTETFYEQYF	TGTGCCAGCAGAATAGGGACAGAGACATTCTACGAGCAGTACTTC
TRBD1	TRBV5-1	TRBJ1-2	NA	CASSPTGVAYGYTF	TGCGCCAGCAGCCCGACAGGGGTTGCCTATGGCTACACCTTC